This TCR beta chain was identified in a study of blood T cell repertoires in COVID-19. Germline CDR1 and CDR2: SGDLS and YYNGEE. This CDR3 region has 18 residues. J gave up 5 bases and V 0 bases, and 9 bases lay outside the gene matches. Assay: immunoSEQ multiplex PCR; the TCRdb copy retains only in-frame clones and omits some. The repertoire has fewer than 200,000 clones, about 80% of them found once; the top ten carry about 24%. This sequence was found in a woman of 80 years or more with acute or convalescent COVID-19. The sequenced sample consisted of peripheral blood. The chain couples TRBV9 to TRBJ2-2; 11 bases are shared with TRBD2. CDR3 nucleotides: TGTGCCAGCAGCGTAGGCGTGACTAGCGGGACCCGAACCGGGGAGCTGTTTTTT. This encodes CASSVGVTSGTRTGELFF. Full variable domain (missing parts from reference TRBV9 and TRBJ2-2): DSGVTQTPKHLITATGQRVTLRCSPRSGDLSVYWYQQSLDQGLQFLIQYYNGEERAKGNILERFSAQQFPDLHSELNLSSLELGDSALYFCASSVGVTSGTRTGELFFGEGSRLTVL.